The 7 T cell receptor beta chains below come from one sample, sequenced in a study of blood T cell repertoires in COVID-19. The assay was immunoSEQ multiplex PCR, and TCRdb's table has in-frame clones only and misses some. This table has approximately 90,000 clones, roughly four fifths appearing once. Sequenced: peripheral blood. The receptors were sampled from a woman at least 80 years old with acute or convalescent COVID-19.

The CDR3 bases are TGTGCCAGCTCACGACAGGGGGCCAATGAAAAACTGTTTTTT. Translation gives CASSRQGANEKLFF. The chain uses TRBV18 and TRBJ1-4; TRBD1 matches at 10 bases. Germline V gene sequence: CDR1 KGHSH, CDR2 LQKENI. The V gene end was trimmed by 4 bases and the J gene end by 5 bases; junction bases not matched to a gene: 1. The CDR3 is 14 amino acids. Full variable domain (outside the CDR3, taken from reference TRBV18 and TRBJ1-4): NAGVMQNPRHLVRRRGQEARLRCSPMKGHSHVYWYRQLPEEGLKFMVYLQKENIIDESGMPKERFSAEFPKEGPSILRIQQVVRGDSAAYFCASSRQGANEKLFFGSGTQLSVL.

V is TRBV3-1 (or the pseudogene TRBV3-2) and J is TRBJ2-3; 10 nucleotides align to TRBD1. Germline V gene lookup returns CDR1 LGHDT and CDR2 YNNKEL (reference sequence). The CDR3 has 16 amino acids. J lost 6 bases, V lost 5 bases, and 11 bases had no gene match. CDR3 residues: CASSKRTGGVSDTQYF. The CDR3 nucleotides are TGTGCCAGCAGCAAAAGGACAGGGGGGGTTTCGGATACGCAGTATTTT.

J is TRBJ1-2 and V is TRBV7-8, with TRBD1 identical over 7 bases. Germline lookup yields CDR1 SGHVS and CDR2 FQNEAQ. With V trimmed by 3 bases and J by 4 bases, 2 bases remained unmatched. The CDR3 runs to 13 residues. In DNA form, the CDR3 reads TGTGCCAGCAGCTTGGGACAGCGCTATGGCTACACCTTC. Protein sequence: CASSLGQRYGYTF.

This clone was observed a single time. The rearrangement joins TRBV29-1 to TRBJ2-2, with TRBD2 identical over 15 bases. Germline assignment: CDR1 SQVTM and CDR2 ANQGSEA. V was pared by 7 bases and J by 5 bases, with 11 bases of the junction left unmatched. This CDR3 comprises 17 residues. CDR3 sequence (DNA): TGCAGCGCCGTAGGACTAGCGGGAGGGCGTGGGACCGGGGAGCTGTTTTTT. This codes for CSAVGLAGGRGTGELFF.

The chain carries TRBV5-1 and TRBJ1-2; a possible D gene is TRBD1 (5 bases). Germline values: CDR1 SGHRS, CDR2 YFSETQ. CDR3 length equals 15 residues. Trimming stripped 4 bases from V and 8 bases from J, with 21 bases between. This CDR3 is CASSPGDPIPGGYTF. Written as DNA, the CDR3 is TGCGCCAGCAGCCCGGGGGACCCAATACCGGGAGGCTACACCTTC.

This chain connects TRBV18 to TRBJ1-1; the D is unclear. The ends were cut back, 3 bases at V and 0 bases at J, with 11 bases in the middle. The CDR3 has 15 amino acids. Germline CDR1 is KGHSH and CDR2 is LQKENI. The CDR3 here is CASSPSGGVNTEAFF. The CDR3 DNA is TGTGCCAGCTCACCCTCTGGCGGAGTGAACACTGAAGCTTTCTTT.

This clone was seen more than once but under ten times. The rearrangement joins TRBV6-5 to TRBJ1-5; D is undetermined. From germline, CDR1 is MNHEY and CDR2 SVGAGI. The CDR3 has 14 amino acids. The V end was cut by 1 base, the J end by 6 bases, with 10 bases between. CDR3 protein: CASSYFRVGQPQHF. CDR3 bases: TGTGCCAGCAGTTACTTCCGGGTCGGTCAGCCCCAGCATTTT.